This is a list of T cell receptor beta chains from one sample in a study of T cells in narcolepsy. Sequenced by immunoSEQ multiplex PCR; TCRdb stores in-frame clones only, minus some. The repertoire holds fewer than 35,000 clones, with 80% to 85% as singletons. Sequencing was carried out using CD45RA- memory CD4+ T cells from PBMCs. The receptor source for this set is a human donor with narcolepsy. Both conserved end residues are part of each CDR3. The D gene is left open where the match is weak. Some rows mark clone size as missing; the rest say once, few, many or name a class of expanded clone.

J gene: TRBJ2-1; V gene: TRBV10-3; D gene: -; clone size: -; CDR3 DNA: TGTGCCTCGGGGAGGGGGGCTCCGAACGATGAGCAGTTCTTC; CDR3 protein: CASGRGAPNDEQFF
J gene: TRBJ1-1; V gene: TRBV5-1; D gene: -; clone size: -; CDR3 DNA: TGCGCCAGCAGCTTGGGTTCGGAGATTGGCACTGAAGCTTTCTTT; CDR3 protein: CASSLGSEIGTEAFF
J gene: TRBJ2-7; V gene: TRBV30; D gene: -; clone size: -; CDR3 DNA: TGTGCCTGGAGCCCACCGGGGGGCAACAACTACGAGCAGTACTTC; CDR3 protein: CAWSPPGGNNYEQYF
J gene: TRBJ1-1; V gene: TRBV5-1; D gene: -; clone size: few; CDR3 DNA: TGCGCCAGCAGCTTAGGGGGGTTTAACACTGAAGCTTTCTTT; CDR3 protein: CASSLGGFNTEAFF
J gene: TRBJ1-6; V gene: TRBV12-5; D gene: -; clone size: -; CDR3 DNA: TGTGCTAGTGGTTTGGTCGTGGCTCCAGGGAGCTCCTATAATTCACCCCTCCACTTT; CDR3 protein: CASGLVVAPGSSYNSPLHF
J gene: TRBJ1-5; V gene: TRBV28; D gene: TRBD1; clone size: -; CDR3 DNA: TGTGCCAGCAGACGGACCGTAGGGACAGGGGGACAGCCCCAGCATTTT; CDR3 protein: CASRRTVGTGGQPQHF
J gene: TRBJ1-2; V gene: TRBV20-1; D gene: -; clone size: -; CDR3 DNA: TGCAGTGCTAGTAGTAGCTATGGCTACACCTTC; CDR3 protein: CSASSSYGYTF
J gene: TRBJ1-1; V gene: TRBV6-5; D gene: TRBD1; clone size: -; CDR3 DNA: TGTGCCAGCAGTAACAGGGGCCTGAACACTGAAGCTTTCTTT; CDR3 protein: CASSNRGLNTEAFF
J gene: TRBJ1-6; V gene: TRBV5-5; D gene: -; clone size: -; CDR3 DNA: TGTGCCAGCAGCCCGGGCTCAGGGGAGGGTCCTGTTAACCATTCACCCCTCCACTTT; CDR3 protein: CASSPGSGEGPVNHSPLHF
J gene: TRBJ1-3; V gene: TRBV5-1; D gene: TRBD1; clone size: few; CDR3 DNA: TGCGCCAGCAGCCCAGGACAGGGAAGCACCATATATTTT; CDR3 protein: CASSPGQGSTIYF
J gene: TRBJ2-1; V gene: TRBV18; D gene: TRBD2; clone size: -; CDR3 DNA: TGTGCCAGCTCACCTAGCGGGGTAACCTACAATGAGCAGTTCTTC; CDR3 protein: CASSPSGVTYNEQFF
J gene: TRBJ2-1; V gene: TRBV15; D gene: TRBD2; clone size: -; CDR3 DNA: TGTGCCACCAGCAGGCGACTAGCGGGGGACAATGAGCAGTTCTTC; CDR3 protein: CATSRRLAGDNEQFF
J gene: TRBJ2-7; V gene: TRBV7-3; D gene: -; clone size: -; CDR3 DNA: TGTGCCAGCAGCCGGAACGACTACGAGCAGTACTTC; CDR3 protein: CASSRNDYEQYF
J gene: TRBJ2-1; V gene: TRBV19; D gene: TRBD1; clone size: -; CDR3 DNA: TGTGCCAGTAGTATGGGACAGGGGGCCAATGAGCAGTTCTTC; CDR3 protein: CASSMGQGANEQFF
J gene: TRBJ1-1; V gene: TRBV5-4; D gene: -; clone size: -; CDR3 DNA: TGTGCCAGCAGCTACCCGGGAAAGGGTGAAGCTTTCTTT; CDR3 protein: CASSYPGKGEAFF
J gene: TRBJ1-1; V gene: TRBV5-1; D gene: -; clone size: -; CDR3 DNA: TGCGCCAGCAGCTTGGGGATGGGGTTAAACACTGAAGCTTTCTTT; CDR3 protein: CASSLGMGLNTEAFF
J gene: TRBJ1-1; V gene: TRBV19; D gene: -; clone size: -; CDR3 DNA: TGTGCCAGTAGTATAAGGGGCGCGGCCACTGAAGCTTTCTTT; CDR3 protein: CASSIRGAATEAFF
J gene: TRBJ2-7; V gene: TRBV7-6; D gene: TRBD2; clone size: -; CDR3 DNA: TGTGCCAGCAGCTCCTCCAGGGAGGGACTACCCGCATCCTACGAGCAGTACTTC; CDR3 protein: CASSSSREGLPASYEQYF
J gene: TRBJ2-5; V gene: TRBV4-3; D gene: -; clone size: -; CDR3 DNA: TGCGCCAGCAGCCAAGTTCTTCGAGAGACCCAGTACTTC; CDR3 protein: CASSQVLRETQYF
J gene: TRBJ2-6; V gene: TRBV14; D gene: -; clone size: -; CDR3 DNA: TGTGCCAGCAGCCAAGATTACAAGTTCTCTGGGGCCAACGTCCTGACTTTC; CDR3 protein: CASSQDYKFSGANVLTF
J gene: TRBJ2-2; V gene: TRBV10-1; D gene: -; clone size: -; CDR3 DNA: TGCGCCAGCCCCAATGTCCAGGCCGGGGAGCTGTTTTTT; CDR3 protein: CASPNVQAGELFF
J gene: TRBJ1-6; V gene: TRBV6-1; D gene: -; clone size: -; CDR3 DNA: TGTGCCAGCAACGGGGGTGGCTACTCACCCCTCCACTTT; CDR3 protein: CASNGGGYSPLHF
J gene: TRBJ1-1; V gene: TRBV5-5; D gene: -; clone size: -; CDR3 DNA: TGTGCCAGCAGCTTGGAGCCGATCATGAACACTGAAGCTTTCTTT; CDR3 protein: CASSLEPIMNTEAFF
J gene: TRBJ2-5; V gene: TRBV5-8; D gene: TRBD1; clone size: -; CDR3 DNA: TGTGCCAGCAGCCTAACAGGGGGGAGCCAAGAGACCCAGTACTTC; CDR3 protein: CASSLTGGSQETQYF
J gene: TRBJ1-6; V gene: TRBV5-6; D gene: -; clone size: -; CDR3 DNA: TGTGCCAGCAGCTTGGGAAGACAGAATTCACCCCTCCACTTT; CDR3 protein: CASSLGRQNSPLHF
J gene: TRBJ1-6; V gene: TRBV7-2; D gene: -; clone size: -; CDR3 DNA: TGTGCCAGCGCGGTGGGGGCTAATTCACCCCTCCACTTT; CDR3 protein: CASAVGANSPLHF
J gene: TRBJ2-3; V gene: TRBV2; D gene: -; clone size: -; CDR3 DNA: TGTGCCAGCAGAAGGCAGATTAGCACAGATACGCAGTATTTT; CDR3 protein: CASRRQISTDTQYF
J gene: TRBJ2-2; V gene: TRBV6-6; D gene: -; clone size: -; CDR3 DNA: TGTGCCAGCAGTTACCCATACTTACAGGGCCCCGGGGAGCTGTTTTTT; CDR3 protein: CASSYPYLQGPGELFF
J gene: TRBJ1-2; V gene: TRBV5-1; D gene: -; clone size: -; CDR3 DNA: TGCGCCAGCAGCCCTGGAACGGCTAACTATGGCTACACCTTC; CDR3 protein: CASSPGTANYGYTF
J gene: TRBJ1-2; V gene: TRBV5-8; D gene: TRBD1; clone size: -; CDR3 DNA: TGTGCCAGCAGCTCCGGGACAGGGGCTACAACTAACTATGGCTACACCTTC; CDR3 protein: CASSSGTGATTNYGYTF
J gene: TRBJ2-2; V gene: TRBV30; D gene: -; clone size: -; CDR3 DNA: TGTGCCTGGAGGCGGATACGGGGCACCGGGGAGCTGTTTTTT; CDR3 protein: CAWRRIRGTGELFF
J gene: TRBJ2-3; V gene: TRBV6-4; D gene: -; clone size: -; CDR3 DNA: TGTGCCAGCAGTGACTCGAGAGCCACAGATACGCAGTATTTT; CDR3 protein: CASSDSRATDTQYF
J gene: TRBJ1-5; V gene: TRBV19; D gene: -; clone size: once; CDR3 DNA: TGTGCCAGTAGTATGGCTGCTAGCAATCAGCCCCAGCATTTT; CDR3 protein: CASSMAASNQPQHF
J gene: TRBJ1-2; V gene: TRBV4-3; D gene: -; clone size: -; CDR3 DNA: TGCGCCAGCAGCAGGGCCCTGACTAACTATGGCTACACCTTC; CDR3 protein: CASSRALTNYGYTF
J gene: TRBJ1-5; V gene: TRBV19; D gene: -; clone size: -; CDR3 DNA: TGTGCCAGTAGTATATCGAGGGACAATCAGCCCCAGCATTTT; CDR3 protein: CASSISRDNQPQHF
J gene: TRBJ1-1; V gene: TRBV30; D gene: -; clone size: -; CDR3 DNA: TGTGCCCGTGGAGTGGGTGGGGGGAGAGGAGCTTTCTTT; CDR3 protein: CARGVGGGRGAFF
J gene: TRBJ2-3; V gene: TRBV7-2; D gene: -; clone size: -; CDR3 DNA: TGTGCCAGCAGCCGAACCGGGAATACGCAGTATTTT; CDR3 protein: CASSRTGNTQYF
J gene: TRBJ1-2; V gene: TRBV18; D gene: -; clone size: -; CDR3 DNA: TGTGCCAGCTCACCTTCTGGGACGGACTATGGCTACACCTTC; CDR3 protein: CASSPSGTDYGYTF
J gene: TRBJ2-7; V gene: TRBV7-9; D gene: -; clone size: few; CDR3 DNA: TGTGCCAGCAGCCCTCCAGTAGGCGAGCAGTACTTC; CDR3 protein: CASSPPVGEQYF
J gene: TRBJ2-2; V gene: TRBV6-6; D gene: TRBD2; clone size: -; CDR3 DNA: TGTGCCAGCAGTAAGGGACTAGATCGAAACACCGGGGAGCTGTTTTTT; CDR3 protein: CASSKGLDRNTGELFF
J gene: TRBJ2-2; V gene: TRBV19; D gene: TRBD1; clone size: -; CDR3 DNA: TGTGCCAGTAGTATAAGACGACAGGGGGCCGGGGAGCTGTTTTTT; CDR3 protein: CASSIRRQGAGELFF
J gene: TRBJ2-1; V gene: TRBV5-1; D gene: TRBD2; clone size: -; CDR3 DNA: TGCGCCAGCAGCTTGGCCGATCGAGCGGGGGGAAACAATGAGCAGTTCTTC; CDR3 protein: CASSLADRAGGNNEQFF
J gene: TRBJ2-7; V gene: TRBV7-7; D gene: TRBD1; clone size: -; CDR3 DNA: TGTGCCAGCAGCAGGGGGCCTTCCTACGAGCAGTACTTC; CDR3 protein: CASSRGPSYEQYF
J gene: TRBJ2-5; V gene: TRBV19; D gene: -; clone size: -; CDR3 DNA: TGTGCCAGTGGGTTTAAAACAGGTACCGAGACCCAGTACTTC; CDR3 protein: CASGFKTGTETQYF
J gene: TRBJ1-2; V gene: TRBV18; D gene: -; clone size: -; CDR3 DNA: TGTGCCAGCTCGTCAGGGAACTATGGCTACACCTTC; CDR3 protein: CASSSGNYGYTF
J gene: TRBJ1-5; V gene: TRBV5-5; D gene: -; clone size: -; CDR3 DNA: TGTGCCAGCAGCCTTACCCCCGCGAGGCCCCAGCATTTT; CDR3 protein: CASSLTPARPQHF
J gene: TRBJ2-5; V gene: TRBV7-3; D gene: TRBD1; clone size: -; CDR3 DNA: TGTGCCAGCAGCTTACAGGGGGCGGGTGAGCAGTACTTC; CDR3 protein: CASSLQGAGEQYF
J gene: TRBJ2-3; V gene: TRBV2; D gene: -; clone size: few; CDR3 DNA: TGTGCCAGCAGTGGGAGGGGGTCGGAGACAGATACGCAGTATTTT; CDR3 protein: CASSGRGSETDTQYF
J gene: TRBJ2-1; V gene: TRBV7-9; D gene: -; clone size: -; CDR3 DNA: TGTGCCAGCAGCCCTGACCAGGGAAAGCAGTTCTTC; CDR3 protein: CASSPDQGKQFF
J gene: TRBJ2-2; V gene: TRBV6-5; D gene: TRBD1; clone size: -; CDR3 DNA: TGTGCCAGCAGTCGGGACAGGTCGACCGGGGAGCTGTTTTTT; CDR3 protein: CASSRDRSTGELFF
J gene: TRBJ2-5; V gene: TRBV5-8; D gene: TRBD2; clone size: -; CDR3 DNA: TGTGCCAGCAGCTTGGCCGGGACTAGCGGGGAGACCCAGTACTTC; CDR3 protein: CASSLAGTSGETQYF
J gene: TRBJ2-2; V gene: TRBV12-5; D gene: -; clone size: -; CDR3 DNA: TGTGCTAGTGGTCCCTCGACACAGCGTCCGCTGTTTTTT; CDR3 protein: CASGPSTQRPLFF
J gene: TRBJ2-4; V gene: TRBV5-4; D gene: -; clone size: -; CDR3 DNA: TGTGCCAGCAGCTTGGTACGGGGATCAAAAAACATTCAGTACTTC; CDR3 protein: CASSLVRGSKNIQYF
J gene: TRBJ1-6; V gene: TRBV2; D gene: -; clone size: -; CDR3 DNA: TGTGCCAGCAAGTACCAGGGCCCCCCGGGCCCCCTCCACTTT; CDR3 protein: CASKYQGPPGPLHF
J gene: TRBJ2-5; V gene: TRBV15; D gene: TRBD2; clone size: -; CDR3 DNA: TGTGCCACCAGCAGAGATCCACGGGAGGGGGAGACCCAGTACTTC; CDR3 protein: CATSRDPREGETQYF
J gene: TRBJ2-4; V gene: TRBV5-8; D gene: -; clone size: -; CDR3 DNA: TGTGCCAGCAGCAGACAGGAAGCCAAAAACATTCAGTACTTC; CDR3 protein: CASSRQEAKNIQYF
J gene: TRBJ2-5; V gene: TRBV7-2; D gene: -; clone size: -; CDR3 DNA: TGTGCCAGCAGCTTAGCGACCGGAGAGACCCAGTACTTC; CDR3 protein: CASSLATGETQYF
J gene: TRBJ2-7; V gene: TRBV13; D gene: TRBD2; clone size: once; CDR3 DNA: TGTGCCAGCAGCCCAATAGGGAGGGGAAGTTTGGGGGAGCAGTACTTC; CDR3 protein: CASSPIGRGSLGEQYF
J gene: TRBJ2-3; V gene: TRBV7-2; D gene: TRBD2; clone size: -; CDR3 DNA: TGTGCCAGCAGCTACAGCGGGGGCAAAAACACAGATACGCAGTATTTT; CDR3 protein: CASSYSGGKNTDTQYF